This is a list of T cell receptor beta chains from one sample in a study of blood T cells in healthy people across ages. MiXCR, run by TCRdb on the 5' RACE reads, gives a single entry per CDR3 protein. The top ten clones hold 15% to 20% of a sample with 800,000 or so distinct CDR3 sequences, 35% to 50% of them seen once. Sequenced sample: blood. These receptors were obtained from an elderly man in good health. Both conserved end residues are part of each CDR3. Each record gives: V gene, J gene, CDR3 protein.

>TRBV5-1|TRBJ2-3
CASSAASGFTDTQYF
>TRBV7-9|TRBJ1-4
CASSSSEAATNEKLFF
>TRBV27|TRBJ2-7
CASSDTYEQYF
>TRBV18|TRBJ1-4
CASSPPTRTNEKLFF
>TRBV18|TRBJ1-1
CASSPPRRQGEDTEAFF
>TRBV28|TRBJ1-1
CASSRDSKRALGVAFF
>TRBV7-9|TRBJ1-2
CASSPQEYSGYGYTF
>TRBV6-2/TRBV6-3|TRBJ2-4
CASSDVGLEDIQYF
>TRBV28|TRBJ2-1
CASSFGAFGYNEQFF
>TRBV20-1|TRBJ2-7
CSARAEGGSSYEQYF